The table lists the clone carrying this T cell receptor (beta chain) with a few counts. Antigen unknown. The CDR3 has 16 amino acids. The germline CDR1 and CDR2 sequences are LGHDT and YNNKEL (reference sequence). The V gene end was trimmed by 4 bases and the J gene end by 9 bases; junction bases not matched to a gene: 13. Time point: sample taken at primary tumor resection. Whole RNA was taken from tumor, nontumor lung or frozen PBMC; it was then sequenced unsorted. This sample was included in a study of spatial heterogeneity in lung cancer. Looking at the study overall: Every unique TCR and UMI combination, on average, appeared more than ten times in raw reads.

Regarding the study as a whole: There were more appearances of ubiquitous expanded tumor TCRs in blood at resection than at follow-up.

TCRdb fed the 5' RACE reads into MiXCR, producing one record per CDR3 protein. Of some 83,000 distinct CDR3 sequences in the sample, approximately 21% are singletons; the top ten hold 6.2%. This chain joins TRBV3-1 and TRBJ2-1; TRBD1 aligns across 9 bases. The receptor comes from a male donor with early-stage non-small cell lung cancer. The sequencing here drew on PBMCs, taken at surgery. CDR3 nucleotide sequence: TGTGCCAGCAGCCCCCTAACGGGACAGGGTATCGGTGAGCAGTTCTTC. This encodes CASSPLTGQGIGEQFF.